The 14 T cell receptor beta chains presented below share a single source sample, sequenced in a study of regulatory T cells in long-lasting Graves disease. Specified time point: persistent/refractory GD, antithyroid drugs over 5 years with positive TRAb. RNA isolated from PBMCs was used to make the TCR library. Construction of the TCR beta libraries employed iRepertoire HTBI primers in conjunction with Arm-PCR of CDR3 regions. Via MiXCR, TCRdb re-called the multiplex PCR reads, giving one row per CDR3 protein. The sample contains more than 350,000 distinct CDR3 sequences, 21% of which appear only once. The source was peripheral blood mononuclear cells (PBMCs), collected when the disease was refractory, from a patient treated with antithyroid drugs. The receptors were gathered from a female donor with Graves disease.

This chain uses TRBV2 with TRBJ2-1; 7 bases fit TRBD2. J lost 8 bases, V lost 0 bases, and 7 bases had no gene match. This CDR3 region has 15 residues. Germline values: CDR1 SNHLY, CDR2 FYNNEI. The CDR3 loop reads CASSEAQRLAYEQFF. CDR3 in DNA: TGTGCCAGCAGTGAAGCGCAAAGACTAGCCTATGAGCAGTTCTTC.

The V call is TRBV29-1, the J call TRBJ2-6, with D hard to call. The CDR3 covers 16 residues. Germline CDR1 and CDR2: SQVTM and ANQGSEA. V gave up 4 bases and J gave up 4 bases, with 17 bases separating them. CDR3 DNA sequence: TGCAGCGTTGCGGTCAGCCCAAACGGGGGGGCCAACGTCCTGACTTTC. It yields the protein CSVAVSPNGGANVLTF. The full variable domain, in which reference TRBV29-1 and TRBJ2-6 provide the parts outside the CDR3, is SAVISQKPSRDICQRGTSLTIQCQVDSQVTMMFWYRQQPGQSLTLIATANQGSEATYESGFVIDKFPISRPNLTFSTLTVSNMSPEDSSIYLCSVAVSPNGGANVLTFGAGSRLTVL.

The DNA of the CDR3 is TGTGCCAGCAGTTGGGCCGGGACAGGGTCTGAAGCTTTCTTT. It is translated as CASSWAGTGSEAFF. V usage is TRBV12-3 or TRBV12-4 and J usage is TRBJ1-1; the match to TRBD1 covers 9 bases. V lost 4 bases to trimming and J lost 6 bases; unmatched junction nucleotides: 6. The CDR3 is 14 residues long.

The gene calls are TRBV4-1 and TRBJ1-5; a possible D gene is TRBD1 (5 bases). CDR3 size: 15 residues. The germline V gene has CDR1 MGHRA and CDR2 YSYEKL. Trimming took off 5 bases at V and 3 bases at J, with 14 bases between the two ends. CDR3 sequence: CASSGGGVYNQPQHF. The CDR3 DNA is TGCGCCAGCAGCGGGGGGGGGGTCTACAATCAGCCCCAGCATTTT.

This clonotype was found many times. This chain joins TRBV20-1 and TRBJ2-7; 10 nucleotides match TRBD1. Germline V lookup: CDR1 DFQATT, CDR2 SNEGSKA (reference sequence). Trimming took 3 bases from V and 4 from J; bases not matched to a gene: 9. The CDR3 spans 15 residues. The CDR3 DNA sequence: TGCAGTGCTAGGCCCTGGGACAGGGGACCGTACGAGCAGTACTTC. Translating gives CSARPWDRGPYEQYF.

In this sample, this clonotype turned up once. The J gene is TRBJ2-3, the V gene TRBV27, with 13 nucleotides matching TRBD2. The germline gives CDR1 MNHEY, CDR2 SMNVEV (reference sequence). The CDR3 has 15 residues. V lost 6 bases, J lost 6 bases, and 6 bases stayed unmatched. The CDR3 coding sequence is TGTGCCAGCAGCCAACTAGCGGGAGGGCCTGATACGCAGTATTTT. Its protein is CASSQLAGGPDTQYF.

There are many counts of this clonotype. The chain has TRBV20-1 and TRBJ2-7, with a tentative D call TRBD1 (5 bases). This CDR3 spans 15 amino acids. Germline V gives CDR1 DFQATT, CDR2 SNEGSKA (reference sequence). With 1 base removed from V and 7 bases from J, the gap between germline ends came to 20 bases. This chain's CDR3 is CSARAPASDPGEQYF. The CDR3 DNA reads TGCAGTGCTAGAGCCCCGGCCTCCGATCCAGGGGAGCAGTACTTC.

V is TRBV20-1 and J is TRBJ2-1, with TRBD2 matching 11 bases. Germline V lookup: CDR1 DFQATT, CDR2 SNEGSKA (reference sequence). Losses at the gene ends were 6 bases for V and 7 bases for J; bases not matched to a gene: 11. The CDR3 spans 15 residues. CDR3 residues: CSAGPLAGDWNEQFF. CDR3 sequence (DNA): TGCAGTGCCGGACCACTAGCGGGAGATTGGAATGAGCAGTTCTTC.

In this sample, this clonotype turned up many times. This rearrangement joins TRBV28 to TRBJ2-5; D unclear. Germline CDR1 reads MDHEN; CDR2 reads SYDVKM. Trimming pared 3 bases from V and 1 base from J, leaving 9 bases between. The CDR3 extends over 14 amino acids. The CDR3 sequence is CASSLGRFQETQYF. The CDR3 DNA sequence: TGTGCCAGCAGTTTGGGCAGATTCCAAGAGACCCAGTACTTC.

This clonotype was found a few times. The rearrangement uses TRBV20-1 and TRBJ2-6; 7 nucleotides match TRBD2. CDR3 length equals 19 residues. V shed 0 bases and J 0 bases; nucleotides not matched to a gene: 11. Germline V CDR1 and CDR2: DFQATT, SNEGSKA (reference sequence). The CDR3 region has the DNA TGCAGTGCTAGAGAGGTGGGGCGGGGGAGACTCTCTGGGGCCAACGTCCTGACTTTC. It translates to CSAREVGRGRLSGANVLTF.

This clonotype was found many times. This chain uses TRBV12-3 or TRBV12-4 with TRBJ1-2; no definite D call. Trimming left V 2 bases short and J 5 bases short, with 9 bases between. The CDR3 totals 13 residues. CDR3 DNA sequence: TGTGCCAGCAGTTTACTGGGTTTGTATGGCTACACCTTC. Translated, it gives CASSLLGLYGYTF.

This clonotype was seen a few times. The CDR3 coding sequence is TGTGCCAGCAGCCCAGGACAGGGGGGCGTGGATACGCAGTATTTT. Its translation: CASSPGQGGVDTQYF. The chain combines TRBV2 with TRBJ2-3; 10 nucleotides agree with TRBD1. CDR1 is SNHLY and CDR2 is FYNNEI in the germline V gene. This CDR3 has 15 amino acids. Trimming removed 6 bases from V and 6 bases from J; junction bases left unmatched: 9. Full variable domain (remainder filled in from reference TRBV2 and TRBJ2-3): EPEVTQTPSHQVTQMGQEVILRCVPISNHLYFYWYRQILGQKVEFLVSFYNNEISEKSEIFDDQFSVERPDGSNFTLKIRSTKLEDSAMYFCASSPGQGGVDTQYFGPGTRLTVL.

This clonotype was observed a handful of times. The V and J genes are TRBV20-1 and TRBJ2-6, with D possibly being TRBD2 (5 bases). Germline V gene lookup returns CDR1 DFQATT and CDR2 SNEGSKA (reference sequence). V lost 0 bases, J lost 2 bases, and 14 bases lay in between. The CDR3 loop spans 17 amino acids. The CDR3 sequence: CSARDQLGFAGANVLTF. The DNA of the CDR3 is TGCAGTGCTAGAGATCAACTAGGCTTCGCTGGGGCCAACGTCCTGACTTTC.

This clonotype was seen a handful of times. The CDR3, as DNA: TGCAGTGCTAGAGCGCTCGGGACGGACGTCTCCGAGCAGTACTTC. Amino acid sequence: CSARALGTDVSEQYF. The J gene is TRBJ2-7, the V gene TRBV20-1; D possibly matches TRBD1 or TRBD2 (5 bases each). The germline CDR1 and CDR2 sequences are DFQATT and SNEGSKA (reference sequence). This CDR3 spans 15 amino acids. Between the trimmed V and J ends, which lost 1 base and 6 bases, there was a span of 19 bases.